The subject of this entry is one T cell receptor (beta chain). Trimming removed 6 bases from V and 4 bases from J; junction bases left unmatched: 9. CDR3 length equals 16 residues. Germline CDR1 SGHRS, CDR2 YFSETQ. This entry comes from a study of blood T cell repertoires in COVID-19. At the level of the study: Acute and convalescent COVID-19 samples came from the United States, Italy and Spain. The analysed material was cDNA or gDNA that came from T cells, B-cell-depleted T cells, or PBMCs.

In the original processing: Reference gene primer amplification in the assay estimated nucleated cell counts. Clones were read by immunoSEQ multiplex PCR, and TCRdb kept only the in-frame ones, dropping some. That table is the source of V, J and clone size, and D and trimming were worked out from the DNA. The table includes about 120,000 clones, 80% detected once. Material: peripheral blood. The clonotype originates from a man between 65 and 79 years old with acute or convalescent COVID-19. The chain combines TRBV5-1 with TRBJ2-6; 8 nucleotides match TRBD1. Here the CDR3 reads CASTSDRAAGANVLTF. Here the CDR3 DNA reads TGCGCCAGCACCTCGGACAGGGCCGCCGGGGCCAACGTCCTGACTTTC.